This TCR beta chain was recovered during a study of early T cells in non-severe SARS-CoV-2 infection (dated by TCRdb to the early 2020s). Notes on the research overall: TCR sequencing used bulk RNA from unsorted whole blood, so alpha and beta chains could not be paired. General study outcomes and caveats: VDJdb matching was skewed toward anti-spike CD8 responses and likely underestimated virus-specific expansions, missing private and CD4 specificities.

The CDR3 has 13 amino acids, counting the end cysteine and phenylalanine. Only CDR3 DNA remains: 39 bases, in frame from the first base. The V and J ends are trimmed by 5 bases and 7 bases, leaving 14 bases between them. The germline V gene (reference sequence) sets CDR1 to MNHEY and CDR2 to SMNVEV. This clonotype was counted a few times. Its target antigen remains unknown. No qualities accompany the bases; no much larger clone lies one base away. Library preparation used 5' RACE. This sample was sequenced with a NextSeq 500. In the TCR library protocol, unique molecular identifiers were attached to individual cDNA molecules to correct for PCR bias and sequencing error. Sequencing covered both TCR alpha and beta chains, and within each sample the abundances of alpha and beta sequences were tightly co-correlated. Concerning the study's data processing: V gene, J gene and CDR3 annotation of TCR sequences was performed with Decombinator V4. Expanded TCRs were defined as changing significantly between any two time points under a Poisson model with p below 0.0001. TCR abundances were normalised to the total number of TCRs sequenced in each sample and reported as counts per million. TRAV1-2 paired with TRAJ12, TRAJ20 or TRAJ33 defined MAIT TCRs, while TRAV10 paired with TRAJ18 defined iNKT TCRs. VDJdb, accessed 1 November 2021, was searched for CMV, EBV and SARS-CoV-2 annotated TCRs, excluding TCRs annotated for multiple antigens. TCRdb's own reprocessing of the public reads used fastp at Q25 and MiXCR and kept productive beta chains. Records with the same CDR3 protein are collapsed into one entry carrying the most frequent genes and DNA. TCRdb's processing, not the authors', yielded these V and J calls. This sample gives about 110,000 distinct CDR3 sequences in total; 10% to 15% of them show up just once. Clones ranked in the top ten supply around 4.1% of the sample.

This was a case-control study nested in a cohort of healthcare workers in London, UK, who had nasopharyngeal swab PCR tests and blood samples taken every week. Between 23 and 31 March 2020, the week of the UK lockdown, healthcare workers were enrolled and then followed up weekly for as long as 16 weeks. The TCR comes from an adult who was a healthcare worker with PCR-confirmed SARS-CoV-2 infection or an uninfected control (not recorded which). This receptor chain uses TRBV27 and TRBJ1-2; the D gene is not confidently resolved. Sample: whole blood, taken at baseline. In nucleotides, the sequence is TGTGCCAGCAGTCAGAGTTTCATAGGTGGCTACACCTTC. Translated, this is CASSQSFIGGYTF.